The 18 T cell receptor beta chains given below trace back to one sample, sequenced in a study of cytomegalovirus exposure and HLA in healthy donors. The protocol was immunoSEQ multiplex PCR, while the TCRdb copy is restricted to in-frame clones and leaves out a portion. The top ten hold about 3% of the sample, which has 150,000 to 200,000 clones, about 90% seen once. Material: PBMCs. Receptors originate from a woman under 30 in good health and CMV-seropositive.

This sequence joins TRBV12-5 and TRBJ1-2, with 7 bases aligning to TRBD1. Germline V gives CDR1 LGHNT, CDR2 FRNRAP. The length of the CDR3 is 19 residues. J gave up 0 bases and V 2 bases, and 15 bases lay outside the gene matches. CDR3 coding DNA: TGTGCTAGTGGTTTGTTTTTAGGGGACAGCGTAACGTCTAACTATGGCTACACCTTC. This sequence encodes CASGLFLGDSVTSNYGYTF.

This chain connects TRBV6-5 to TRBJ2-5; D possibly corresponds to TRBD2 (7 bases). Germline V gene lookup returns CDR1 MNHEY and CDR2 SVGAGI. The CDR3 has 13 residues. Trimming took off 2 bases at V and 10 bases at J, with 14 bases between the two ends. CDR3 nucleotide sequence: TGTGCCAGCAGTTACGAGGGGGGGCGGTTCCAGTACTTC. It encodes CASSYEGGRFQYF.

The gene calls are TRBV7-7 and TRBJ2-2; a weak D match, TRBD1 (6 bases). CDR1 and CDR2 from the germline V gene are SSHAT and FNYEAQ (reference sequence). The CDR3 covers 18 residues. V lost 1 base, J lost 7 bases, and 22 bases lay in between. CDR3 amino acids: CASSLVVGAPGVHGELFF. The CDR3 bases are TGTGCCAGCAGCTTAGTTGTGGGGGCGCCGGGTGTTCACGGGGAGCTGTTTTTT.

Here the CDR3 reads CASRRGHMEETQYF. The CDR3 DNA follows: TGTGCCAGCCGCAGGGGGCATATGGAAGAGACCCAGTACTTC. This chain links TRBV11-2 with TRBJ2-5; 8 positions match TRBD1. Germline trimming cut 8 bases from V and 3 bases from J; bases unmatched to any gene: 8. From germline, CDR1 is SGHAT and CDR2 FQNNGV. The CDR3 loop spans 14 amino acids.

The chain carries TRBV5-6 and TRBJ1-5; D is undetermined. V gave up 3 bases and J gave up 5 bases, with 15 bases separating them. Germline CDR1 SGHDT, CDR2 YYEEEE. This CDR3 is built from 15 residues. The CDR3 spells CASSSGLGEDQPQHF. CDR3 nucleotide sequence: TGTGCCAGCAGCTCCGGCTTGGGTGAGGATCAGCCCCAGCATTTT.

The rearrangement joins TRBV28 to TRBJ1-5; D gene uncertain. CDR1 is MDHEN and CDR2 is SYDVKM in the germline V gene. The CDR3 totals 8 residues. V was shortened by 8 bases and J by 13 bases, with 6 bases between the two germline ends. CDR3 protein: CASGGQHF. The DNA of the CDR3 is TGTGCCAGCGGCGGTCAGCATTTT.

V and J are TRBV5-4 and TRBJ2-1; D is perhaps TRBD2 (6 bases). Trimming left V 6 bases short and J 0 bases short, with 16 bases between. Germline V gene lookup returns CDR1 SGHNT and CDR2 YYREEE (reference sequence). The CDR3 length is 16 residues. The CDR3 protein is CASTPGGVNSYNEQFF. Written as DNA, the CDR3 is TGTGCCAGCACCCCAGGCGGGGTGAACTCCTACAATGAGCAGTTCTTC.

The V call is TRBV6-5, the J call TRBJ1-4, with a weak D call TRBD1 (5 bases). Germline CDR1 MNHEY, CDR2 SVGAGI. V lost 0 bases to trimming and J lost 7 bases, with 12 bases between them. The CDR3 has 15 residues. The CDR3 nucleotides read TGTGCCAGCAGTTACTCAGGGACTGGACTTGAAAAACTGTTTTTT. Translated: CASSYSGTGLEKLFF.

The count of this clone is one. The genes are TRBV6-1 and TRBJ1-4; 7 bases match TRBD1. V lost 3 bases and J lost 8; bases outside the gene matches: 21. In germline, CDR1 is MNHNS, CDR2 SASEGT. This CDR3 contains 19 residues. The DNA for the CDR3 is TGTGCCAGCAGTGACCCACCCCGACCGGACAGGCCGGGAGGGGAAAAACTGTTTTTT. It codes for CASSDPPRPDRPGGEKLFF.

This sequence joins TRBV9 and TRBJ2-1, with 8 nucleotides matching TRBD2. Trimming removed 4 bases from V and 7 bases from J; junction bases left unmatched: 4. CDR1 and CDR2 (germline): SGDLS, YYNGEE. This CDR3 has 13 amino acids. The CDR3 protein is CASSSRGGNEQFF. CDR3 DNA: TGTGCCAGCAGCTCCCGGGGGGGTAATGAGCAGTTCTTC.

This chain joins TRBV4-3 and TRBJ2-7; the match to TRBD1 covers 12 bases. V shed 5 bases, J shed 4 bases, and the junction held 3 bases outside the gene matches. From germline, CDR1 is LGHNA and CDR2 YSLEER. CDR3 length: 14 residues. CDR3 sequence (DNA): TGCGCCAGCAGCGCGGGACAGGGGGCGTACGAGCAGTACTTC. Translation gives CASSAGQGAYEQYF.

The rearrangement joins TRBV5-4 to TRBJ2-7; possible D gene TRBD2, 5 bases. V was clipped by 3 bases and J by 0 bases, with 10 bases between them. CDR3 length: 14 residues. Germline V lookup: CDR1 SGHNT, CDR2 YYREEE (reference sequence). CDR3 DNA sequence: TGTGCCAGCAGCTCGCCCGGGAACTCCTACGAGCAGTACTTC. Translated: CASSSPGNSYEQYF.

This clone occurred once. The chain carries TRBV10-3 and TRBJ2-7, with TRBD2 identical over 8 bases. The CDR3 is 16 residues long. Germline V CDR1 and CDR2: ENHRY, SYGVKD. V lost 5 bases and J lost 3; bases outside the gene matches: 12. As DNA, the CDR3 is TGTGCCATCAGTTCGGCGGGTGTTGGGACTAGCTACGAGCAGTACTTC. Protein: CAISSAGVGTSYEQYF.

V and J are TRBV10-2 and TRBJ1-3; the match to TRBD1 covers 8 bases. Germline V lookup: CDR1 WSHSY, CDR2 SAAADI. V lost 6 bases and J lost 0; bases outside the gene matches: 7. The CDR3 has 16 amino acids. The CDR3 region is CASRAGTGGSGNTIYF. The DNA of the CDR3 is TGCGCCAGCAGGGCGGGCACAGGGGGCTCTGGAAACACCATATATTTT.

This chain joins TRBV4-3 and TRBJ1-2, with D unclear. The CDR3 totals 16 residues. Between the trimmed V and J ends, which lost 0 bases and 6 bases, there was a span of 17 bases. Per the germline V gene, CDR1 is LGHNA and CDR2 is YSLEER. Here the CDR3 reads CASSQDIEAPTNGYTF. In DNA, the CDR3 is TGCGCCAGCAGCCAAGATATAGAGGCGCCGACGAATGGCTACACCTTC.

This chain connects TRBV15 to TRBJ2-1, with 8 bases identical to TRBD2. V gave up 0 bases and J gave up 7 bases; unmatched junction bases: 8. The germline gives CDR1 LNHNV, CDR2 YYDKDF (reference sequence). This CDR3 has 16 residues. The CDR3 sequence is CATSRDYREGRNEQFF. DNA for the CDR3: TGTGCCACCAGCAGAGATTACCGGGAGGGCCGAAATGAGCAGTTCTTC. The full variable domain, with the rest looked up from reference TRBV15 and TRBJ2-1, is DAMVIQNPRYQVTQFGKPVTLSCSQTLNHNVMYWYQQKSSQAPKLLFHYYDKDFNNEADTPDNFQSRRPNTSFCFLDIRSPGLGDTAMYLCATSRDYREGRNEQFFGPGTRLTVL.

This clone was seen just once. The V gene is TRBV6-5, the J gene TRBJ2-7; TRBD1 aligns across 9 bases. The CDR3 is made up of 14 amino acids. In germline, CDR1 is MNHEY, CDR2 SVGAGI. Trimming at V came to 5 bases and at J to 3 bases, leaving 5 bases not matched to a gene. The CDR3 region is CASSPGTGSYEQYF. The CDR3 region has the DNA TGTGCCAGCAGTCCCGGGACAGGGAGCTACGAGCAGTACTTC.

This sequence joins TRBV28 and TRBJ1-1; 7 bases agree with TRBD1. Germline V gene data show CDR1 as MDHEN and CDR2 as SYDVKM. CDR3 length: 19 amino acids. V was clipped by 5 bases and J by 5 bases; unmatched bases: 23. CDR3 residues: CASSPSRVGSGTEGTEAFF. CDR3 nucleotide sequence: TGTGCCAGCAGTCCAAGCCGGGTAGGATCCGGGACAGAGGGGACTGAAGCTTTCTTT.